Listed here is a single T cell receptor beta chain. Treatment denoted: randomized to nivolumab then ipilimumab (arm A) or the reverse (arm B). The sample belongs to a study of sequential checkpoint blockade in melanoma. Across the whole study: 75 to 95 pretreatment tumor DNA samples were TCRβ immunosequenced. Matched biopsies came pretreatment and at week 13 for twenty-two patients.

Some clones are missing from TCRdb's copy, which holds only in-frame ones; the method was immunoSEQ multiplex PCR. This repertoire shows approximately 1,800 clones, 18% found once; its top ten account for approximately 10%. Specimen: tumor tissue (inferred from file names), collected from a patient given nivolumab and ipilimumab in sequence. This receptor was identified in a human donor with melanoma.

This CDR3 is CAATAAGGTEAFF. The DNA of the CDR3 is TGTGCCGCTACGGCGGCAGGGGGGACTGAAGCTTTCTTT. The chain recombines TRBV6-8 with TRBJ1-1; 7 bases map to TRBD1. Germline assignment: CDR1 MNHGY and CDR2 SAAAGT. The CDR3 loop spans 13 amino acids. After removal of 11 bases from V and 5 bases from J, the junction contained 11 bases not matched to a gene.